Listed below are T cell receptor beta chains from one sample, sequenced in a study of shared clonotypes between healthy human individuals. Sequencing was performed with immunoSEQ multiplex PCR; in TCRdb, only in-frame clones are kept and a portion is missing. Here the sample spans about 1.4 million clones, roughly 96% being singletons. The sample consisted of naive CD4+ T cells sorted from blood. The source of these receptors is a man aged 25-45 years in good health. The CDR3 runs from the conserved cysteine through the conserved F or W. The D gene is left open where the match is weak. Only part of the rows carry a size: once, few, many, or a class if the clone is expanded.

TRBJ1-1 . TRBV10-3 TRBD1 CAISGQENTEAFF TGTGCCATCAGCGGACAGGAGAACACTGAAGCTTTCTTT
TRBJ2-6 . TRBV19 TRBD2 CASTIRGGFSGANVLTF TGTGCCAGTACCATCCGGGGGGGCTTTTCTGGGGCCAACGTCCTGACTTTC
TRBJ1-1 . TRBV20-1 TRBD1 CSAGQGEAFF TGCAGTGCCGGACAGGGTGAAGCTTTCTTT
TRBJ1-5 . TRBV27 . CASSLNSRGSNQPQHF TGTGCCAGCAGTTTGAATTCCAGGGGTAGCAATCAGCCCCAGCATTTT
TRBJ1-1 once TRBV10-1 TRBD1 CASRQGMNTEAFF TGCGCCAGCCGACAGGGAATGAACACTGAAGCTTTCTTT
TRBJ1-1 . TRBV23-1 . CASSRETWAFDTEAFF TGCGCCAGCAGTCGTGAGACATGGGCGTTTGACACTGAAGCTTTCTTT
TRBJ1-1 once TRBV7-9 . CASSLKGLLLNTEVFF TGTGCCAGCAGTTTAAAAGGGTTACTTCTGAACACTGAAGTTTTCTTT
TRBJ2-5 . TRBV5-6 TRBD2 CASSEGGGRARETQYF TGTGCCAGCAGCGAGGGGGGCGGGAGGGCCAGGGAGACCCAGTACTTC
TRBJ1-2 . TRBV5-1 . CASSLAVGSNYGYTF TGCGCCAGCAGCTTGGCCGTCGGATCTAACTATGGCTACACCTTC
TRBJ2-3 . TRBV28 TRBD2 CASSPPTSGRTDTQYF TGTGCCAGCAGTCCTCCGACTAGCGGACGCACAGATACGCAGTATTTT
TRBJ1-4 . TRBV18 . CASSRAGVFF TGTGCCAGCTCCCGCGCAGGGGTGTTTTTT
TRBJ2-2 . TRBV28 . CASDGDRMNTGELFF TGTGCCAGCGATGGGGACCGAATGAACACCGGGGAGCTGTTTTTT
TRBJ2-7 . TRBV29-1 . CSVAGVPTQGIRYEQYF TGCAGCGTTGCAGGCGTACCAACTCAGGGGATTCGGTACGAGCAGTACTTC
TRBJ1-1 . TRBV15 . CATSREPTDTEAFF TGTGCCACCAGCAGAGAACCGACTGACACTGAAGCTTTCTTT
TRBJ1-3 once TRBV27 . CASRQSGGAGNTIYF TGTGCCAGCAGGCAATCGGGGGGGGCCGGAAACACCATATATTTT
TRBJ2-5 . TRBV7-2 . CASSLILETQYF TGTGCCAGCAGCTTGATTCTAGAGACCCAGTACTTC
TRBJ2-2 . TRBV7-2 . CASSLAVMVTGELFF TGTGCCAGCAGCTTAGCTGTTATGGTTACCGGGGAGCTGTTTTTT
TRBJ2-7 . TRBV27 TRBD1 CASSLRDLRDRGYEQYF TGTGCCAGCAGTTTAAGGGACCTCCGGGACAGGGGCTACGAGCAGTACTTC
TRBJ2-2 . TRBV7-9 . CASSLGVQENTGELFF TGTGCCAGCAGCTTAGGGGTCCAGGAGAACACCGGGGAGCTGTTTTTT
TRBJ2-1 . TRBV5-4 TRBD2 CASSSGTSLYNEQFF TGTGCCAGCAGCTCCGGGACTAGTCTATACAATGAGCAGTTCTTC
TRBJ2-7 . TRBV19 . CASYRDGEQYF TGTGCCAGCTACAGGGACGGCGAGCAGTACTTC
TRBJ2-7 . TRBV19 TRBD2 CASSMVTRGGRYEQYF TGTGCCAGTAGTATGGTAACCCGCGGGGGTAGGTACGAGCAGTACTTC
TRBJ2-5 . TRBV9 . CASSVAVQGMETQYF TGTGCCAGCAGCGTAGCCGTTCAGGGGATGGAGACCCAGTACTTC
TRBJ2-3 once TRBV19 . CASSIESGDTQYF TGTGCCAGTAGTATTGAAAGTGGAGATACGCAGTATTTT
TRBJ2-7 . TRBV11-2 . CASSRGRETYEQYF TGTGCCAGCAGTCGGGGACGGGAGACCTACGAGCAGTACTTC
TRBJ2-2 . TRBV27 . CASSFWGAGELFF TGTGCCAGCAGTTTTTGGGGGGCCGGGGAGCTGTTTTTT
TRBJ2-5 . TRBV14 TRBD2 CASSQWGRGVQETQYF TGTGCCAGCAGCCAATGGGGACGGGGGGTCCAAGAGACCCAGTACTTC
TRBJ1-1 . TRBV12-5 . CASGLDRGAGTEAFF TGTGCTAGTGGTTTGGATAGGGGAGCGGGCACTGAAGCTTTCTTT
TRBJ2-5 . TRBV5-6 . CASSFFLSGLVLTQYF TGTGCCAGCAGCTTTTTTTTGTCGGGGCTAGTTTTAACCCAGTACTTC
TRBJ2-3 . TRBV9 TRBD1 CASSPGTGVSDTQYF TGTGCCAGCAGTCCCGGGACAGGGGTTTCCGATACGCAGTATTTT
TRBJ1-1 . TRBV7-2 . CASSLAPGGVGTEAFF TGTGCCAGCAGCTTAGCGCCGGGAGGGGTGGGCACTGAAGCTTTCTTT
TRBJ2-3 . TRBV2 . CAWMSGMVGFTDTQYF TGTGCCTGGATGTCAGGGATGGTTGGATTCACAGATACGCAGTATTTT
TRBJ2-7 once TRBV10-3 TRBD1 CAISKDRVEQYF TGTGCCATCAGTAAGGACAGGGTCGAGCAGTACTTC
TRBJ2-6 . TRBV2 . CASSEVRVSGANVLTF TGTGCCAGCAGTGAAGTTAGGGTCTCTGGGGCCAACGTCCTGACTTTC
TRBJ2-7 . TRBV10-3 . CAIKKPSSDEQYF TGTGCCATCAAAAAGCCCTCATCGGACGAGCAGTACTTC
TRBJ2-6 . TRBV19 . CASRVGGANVLTF TGTGCCAGTAGGGTTGGTGGGGCCAACGTCCTGACTTTC
TRBJ2-3 . TRBV29-1 . CSVKGRTNADTQYF TGCAGCGTTAAAGGGCGGACTAACGCAGATACGCAGTATTTT
TRBJ2-5 . TRBV9 . CASSVRGSEETQYF TGTGCCAGCAGCGTACGAGGTAGCGAAGAGACCCAGTACTTC
TRBJ1-1 . TRBV7-2 . CASSLAAQGRGEAFF TGTGCCAGCAGCTTAGCGGCGCAGGGGAGGGGTGAAGCTTTCTTT
TRBJ1-1 . TRBV20-1 . CSAKDIFEAFF TGCAGTGCCAAGGACATTTTTGAAGCTTTCTTT
TRBJ2-7 once TRBV28 TRBD2 CASRGLAGGTYEQYF TGTGCCAGCAGGGGACTAGCGGGAGGGACCTACGAGCAGTACTTC
TRBJ2-3 . TRBV9 . CASSVLGNTDTQYF TGTGCCAGCAGCGTATTGGGCAACACAGATACGCAGTATTTT
TRBJ2-1 . TRBV7-9 . CASSLRSVRRGYNEQFF TGTGCCAGCAGCTTGCGGTCCGTCCGAAGGGGCTACAATGAGCAGTTCTTC
TRBJ2-5 . TRBV5-1 . CASSLAASALETQYF TGCGCCAGCAGCTTGGCGGCGTCGGCGCTAGAGACCCAGTACTTC
TRBJ2-1 . TRBV5-1 TRBD1 CASSTGQVHEQFF TGCGCCAGCAGCACGGGACAGGTCCATGAGCAGTTCTTC
TRBJ2-2 . TRBV9 . CASSLYRASTGELFF TGTGCCAGCAGCCTATACAGGGCGAGCACCGGGGAGCTGTTTTTT
TRBJ1-5 . TRBV7-6 TRBD1 CASSLFTAGTGGGQPQHF TGTGCCAGCAGCTTATTTACCGCCGGGACAGGGGGCGGTCAGCCCCAGCATTTT
TRBJ2-5 . TRBV7-2 . CASSLNLRAETQYF TGTGCCAGCAGCTTAAATTTACGGGCAGAGACCCAGTACTTC
TRBJ1-5 . TRBV4-3 TRBD1 CASSQGDSSNQPQHF TGCGCCAGCAGCCAAGGGGACAGCAGCAATCAGCCCCAGCATTTT
TRBJ2-3 . TRBV6-5 . CASSNNFNTQYF TGTGCCAGCAGTAACAACTTCAATACGCAGTATTTT
TRBJ2-2 . TRBV4-3 . CASSQEGVTGELFF TGCGCCAGCAGCCAAGAGGGGGTTACCGGGGAGCTGTTTTTT